These 12 T cell receptor beta chains were sequenced from one sample in a study of beta chain features in type 1 diabetes. Sequencing targeted expressed TCRB transcripts, as all isolated RNA had been reverse transcribed. Only in-frame clones appear in the TCRdb table, and some are missing; sequencing was by immunoSEQ multiplex PCR. The sample has 150,000 to 200,000 clones; more than 10% are singletons. The sample comprised central memory CD4+ T cells from blood. Every receptor here comes from a young woman in good health.

The J gene is TRBJ2-1, the V gene TRBV18; the D gene is possibly TRBD1 (6 bases). This CDR3 has 14 residues. Trimming removed 7 bases from V and 5 bases from J, with 15 bases in between. Germline CDR1 KGHSH, CDR2 LQKENI. CDR3 in DNA: TGTGCCAGCTGCGCAAACAGGGACGACAATGAGCAGTTCTTC. It is translated as CASCANRDDNEQFF.

This clone was seen only a few times. The CDR3 DNA is TGCAGTGGGGGCGTGGGCTACACCTTC. It specifies CSGGVGYTF. V gene TRBV20-1 combines with J gene TRBJ1-2; TRBD1 might be the D (5 bases). This CDR3 is built from 9 residues. V lost 7 bases and J lost 8, with 8 bases in between. Germline CDR1 DFQATT, CDR2 SNEGSKA (reference sequence).

This clone was recorded a few times. The J gene is TRBJ2-1, the V gene TRBV7-9, with 8 bases lining up with TRBD2. The CDR3 runs to 16 residues. Germline-derived CDR1 and CDR2 are SEHNR and FQNEAQ (reference sequence). The trim removed 6 bases at V and 5 bases at J, leaving 12 bases unmatched. The CDR3 DNA follows: TGTGCCAGCAGGAAATTAGGCGGGAGGACTAACAATGAGCAGTTCTTC. Translation gives CASRKLGGRTNNEQFF.

V is TRBV7-9 and J is TRBJ2-7; D might be TRBD1 (5 bases). The V end lost 6 bases, the J end lost 5 bases, and 14 bases lay between the germline ends. Germline V gives CDR1 SEHNR, CDR2 FQNEAQ (reference sequence). CDR3 size: 13 residues. CDR3 nucleotide sequence: TGTGCCAGCAGGTCAAGTGGGGCCAACGAGCAGTACTTC. As protein: CASRSSGANEQYF.

The chain's CDR3 is CASSLATNTEAFF. DNA of the CDR3: TGTGCCAGCAGCCTCGCCACTAACACTGAAGCTTTCTTT. The chain employs TRBV11-2 and TRBJ1-1; D call uncertain. Germline loops: CDR1 SGHAT, CDR2 FQNNGV. Trimming left V 5 bases short and J 2 bases short, with 9 bases between. CDR3 length: 13 amino acids.

This clone showed up just a few times. The chain is built from TRBV5-4 and TRBJ2-5, with a weak D call TRBD1 (5 bases). Trimming left V 4 bases short and J 5 bases short, with 12 bases between. Germline CDR1 and CDR2: SGHNT and YYREEE (reference sequence). The CDR3 is 13 amino acids. This CDR3 reads CASSRKDMETQYF. The CDR3 DNA reads as TGTGCCAGCAGCCGTAAGGACATGGAGACCCAGTACTTC.

There are many counts of this clone. CDR3 sequence reads: CASSWGGSGTGELFF. The CDR3 DNA is TGTGCCAGCAGTTGGGGGGGTTCGGGCACCGGGGAGCTGTTTTTT. J is TRBJ2-2 and V is TRBV2, with 7 bases matching TRBD2. J gave up 4 bases and V 5 bases, and 7 bases lay outside the gene matches. The CDR3 is 15 amino acids. Germline-derived CDR1 and CDR2 are SNHLY and FYNNEI.

This clone was seen more than once but under ten times. This chain connects TRBV28 to TRBJ1-1; D remains ambiguous. Trimming removed 2 bases at V and 6 bases at J, with 13 bases between. The CDR3 spans 14 residues. Germline CDR1 and CDR2: MDHEN and SYDVKM. CDR3 in amino acids: CASSLELRRAEAFF. The CDR3 DNA follows: TGTGCCAGCAGTTTAGAACTCCGGAGGGCTGAAGCTTTCTTT.

The rearrangement links TRBV2 to TRBJ2-2, with D hard to call. This CDR3 contains 13 residues. The germline gives CDR1 SNHLY, CDR2 FYNNEI. V was cut by 6 bases and J by 5 bases, with 10 bases left in between. CDR3 sequence reads: CASSIRWTGELFF. In DNA form, the CDR3 reads TGTGCCAGCAGCATTAGATGGACCGGGGAGCTGTTTTTT.

This clone has a handful of counts. V and J are TRBV9 and TRBJ1-4; 7 positions match TRBD1. Unmatched junction bases numbered 7, after V lost 3 bases and J lost 8 bases. The CDR3 is made up of 14 amino acids. The germline gives CDR1 SGDLS, CDR2 YYNGEE. The CDR3 protein is CASSATGEGEKLFF. The DNA for the CDR3 is TGTGCCAGCAGCGCCACAGGGGAAGGAGAAAAACTGTTTTTT.

This clone has just a few counts. The chain carries TRBV23-1 and TRBJ1-2; a weak D match, TRBD1 (6 bases). TRBV23-1 is marked as an open reading frame, function uncertain. Deletions cut 6 bases from V and 6 bases from J, with 17 bases between. This CDR3 contains 14 residues. In DNA, the CDR3 is TGCGCCAGCAGCCTTTCGGGACATCTTCATGGCTACACCTTC. This codes for CASSLSGHLHGYTF.

The V and J genes are TRBV5-1 and TRBJ2-2; TRBD1 is a possible D gene (5 bases). The CDR3 consists of 16 residues. Trimming pared 4 bases from V and 4 bases from J, leaving 17 bases between. Germline V gives CDR1 SGHRS, CDR2 YFSETQ. The CDR3 sequence is CASSRDSLPGTGELFF. In DNA, the CDR3 is TGCGCCAGCAGCAGAGACAGTTTACCGGGCACCGGGGAGCTGTTTTTT.